The entry that follows covers one T cell receptor beta chain sequence. Its antigen is unidentified. The libraries of TRB cDNA were prepared using 5' RACE with UMI labels. From the 5' RACE reads, TCRdb lists one entry per CDR3 protein and no DNA. With around 50,000 distinct CDR3 sequences in the sample, the ten largest clones hold around a quarter. The data were taken from a study of CXCR3-negative and CXCR3-positive naive CD8 T cells. General study points: Surface CD5 was comparable between naive subsets; TCR strength was inferred from TRB CDR3 properties. Memory CD8+ cells had much lower diversity, and both naive subsets had comparably high diversity.

The origin of this receptor is a human donor in good health. Some clones in this sample may be carry-over from other donors' samples. The sample was memory CD8+ T cells from blood.

The CDR3 reads CSSRGDRESNEQFF. The chain joins TRBV29-1 to TRBJ2-1; with no DNA, the TCRdb D assignment of TRBD1 cannot be verified. Germline lookup yields CDR1 SQVTM and CDR2 ANQGSEA. CDR3 length equals 14 residues.